These 20 T cell receptor beta chains share one sample of origin, sequenced in a study of response to subunit inactivated influenza vaccine. Each CDR3 protein gets one entry after TCRdb re-called the RT-PCR reads with MiXCR. The sample shows 750,000 to 850,000 distinct CDR3 sequences, roughly 18% of them seen only once. Sequenced here: PBMCs from blood, sampled 4 to 6 days after vaccination. The receptors were gathered from a man in his forties or fifties who received an inactivated influenza vaccine.

In this sample, this clonotype turned up a few times. The chain joins TRBV6-2 or TRBV6-3 to TRBJ2-1; D is unclear. The CDR3 is made up of 20 amino acids. Per the germline V gene, CDR1 is MNHEY and CDR2 is SVGEGT. Trimming left V 5 bases short and J 4 bases short, with 30 bases between. CDR3 DNA: TGTGCCAGCAGTCTACGCCGTCGTATGGTGGTCGGCAGAATTTACAATGAGCAGTTCTTC. This codes for CASSLRRRMVVGRIYNEQFF.

The table lists this clonotype with many counts. V gene TRBV28 combines with J gene TRBJ1-1; D remains ambiguous. Trimming shortened V by 6 bases and J by 2 bases, and 4 bases separated the two germline ends. Germline values: CDR1 MDHEN, CDR2 SYDVKM. The CDR3 is made up of 11 amino acids. Here the CDR3 reads CASSPNTEAFF. CDR3 DNA: TGTGCCAGCAGCCCCAACACTGAAGCTTTCTTT.

The chain combines TRBV7-2 with TRBJ2-7; a possible D gene is TRBD2 (5 bases). V was clipped by 5 bases and J by 1 base, with 12 bases between them. CDR3 length: 14 amino acids. Germline lookup yields CDR1 SGHTA and CDR2 FQGNSA. The CDR3 loop reads CASSITRTSYEQYF. The CDR3 region has the DNA TGTGCCAGCAGCATAACACGGACTTCCTACGAGCAGTACTTC.

There are a few counts of this clonotype. This chain joins TRBV29-1 and TRBJ2-2, with TRBD2 matching over 8 bases. V dropped 5 bases and J dropped 1; count of bases not matched to a gene: 6. The CDR3 is made up of 15 amino acids. Germline V gene sequence: CDR1 SQVTM, CDR2 ANQGSEA. The chain's CDR3 is CSVYGLAGNTGELFF. Written as DNA, the CDR3 is TGCAGCGTTTATGGACTAGCCGGGAACACCGGGGAGCTGTTTTTT.

There are many counts of this clonotype. The chain couples TRBV4-1 to TRBJ2-7; weak D call: TRBD1 (5 bases). CDR3 length: 16 amino acids. The V end was cut by 0 bases, the J end by 3 bases, with 15 bases between. Per germline, CDR1 MGHRA and CDR2 YSYEKL. The CDR3 reads CASSQDKAARVYEQYF. CDR3 nucleotides: TGCGCCAGCAGCCAAGATAAGGCTGCCAGGGTCTACGAGCAGTACTTC.

This clonotype was seen only a few times. The chain employs TRBV3-1 and TRBJ2-3; D may correspond to TRBD1 or TRBD2 (6 bases each). The length of the CDR3 is 13 residues. Germline CDR1 is LGHDT and CDR2 is YNNKEL (reference sequence). V lost 6 bases and J lost 5, with 12 bases in between. The CDR3 loop reads CASRRGAGDTQYF. The CDR3, as DNA: TGTGCCAGCAGGAGGGGGGCGGGAGATACGCAGTATTTT.

This clonotype was found many times. This chain's CDR3 is CSASTGRQPQHF. The CDR3 DNA reads as TGCAGTGCTTCGACAGGGAGGCAGCCCCAGCATTTT. The gene calls are TRBV20-1 and TRBJ1-5; 7 nucleotides agree with TRBD1. The V segment lost 5 bases and the J segment 7 bases; nucleotides outside the gene matches: 5. The length of the CDR3 is 12 residues. Per germline, CDR1 DFQATT and CDR2 SNEGSKA (reference sequence).

The V call is TRBV14, the J call TRBJ2-7; maybe TRBD1 (6 bases). CDR1 is SGHDN, CDR2 FVKESK, per germline. V was pared by 0 bases and J by 6 bases, with 15 bases between. This CDR3 comprises 15 residues. CDR3 in DNA: TGTGCCAGCAGCCAAGAAGGGGGTGGCTTTACCGAGCAGTACTTC. This codes for CASSQEGGGFTEQYF.

This clonotype has only a few counts. The chain is built from TRBV20-1 and TRBJ2-5; 7 nucleotides agree with TRBD1. Per germline, CDR1 DFQATT and CDR2 SNEGSKA (reference sequence). The V and J ends lost 1 base and 1 base, in that order; junction bases with no gene match: 3. This CDR3 is built from 14 residues. Written as DNA, the CDR3 is TGCAGTGCTAGAGCGGGGACAGTCCAAGAGACCCAGTACTTC. Translating gives CSARAGTVQETQYF.

The table lists this clonotype with many counts. V usage is TRBV20-1 and J usage is TRBJ2-7, with D tentatively TRBD1 (5 bases). The CDR3 totals 12 residues. Germline assignment: CDR1 DFQATT and CDR2 SNEGSKA (reference sequence). V lost 5 bases, J lost 3 bases, and 11 bases lay in between. In DNA, the CDR3 is TGCAGTGCTCTTCAGGGTAGCTACGAGCAGTACTTC. Protein: CSALQGSYEQYF.

Concerning this clonotype itself: The junction departs from germline at one end; a sequencing error may be responsible. The V and J genes are TRBV20-1 and TRBJ2-1; 7 bases align to TRBD2. This CDR3 has 17 amino acids. CDR1 is DFQATT and CDR2 is SNEGSKA in the germline V gene (reference sequence). The CDR3 bases are TGCTGTGCTAGGGCGCTATCTAGCGGCAGCTCCTACAATGAGCAGTTCTTC. Translation gives CCARALSSGSSYNEQFF.

Only a few counts were recorded for this clonotype. The V gene is TRBV11-2, the J gene TRBJ2-7; TRBD1 matches 8 bases. Germline assignment: CDR1 SGHAT and CDR2 FQNNGV. Unmatched junction bases numbered 13, after V lost 5 bases and J lost 1 base. The CDR3 runs to 17 residues. DNA for the CDR3: TGTGCCAGCAGCCCCCTCCACAGGGGGTTGAAGTCCTACGAGCAGTACTTC. It translates to CASSPLHRGLKSYEQYF.

V and J are TRBV28 and TRBJ2-1; 8 bases agree with TRBD2. This CDR3 comprises 18 residues. Germline loops: CDR1 MDHEN, CDR2 SYDVKM. After removal of 7 bases from V and 1 base from J, the junction contained 15 bases not matched to a gene. CDR3 sequence reads: CASTDFGAGVRSYNEQFF. CDR3 nucleotides: TGTGCCAGCACCGATTTCGGAGCGGGAGTCCGATCCTACAATGAGCAGTTCTTC.

The chain is built from TRBV6-2 or TRBV6-3 and TRBJ1-2; a weak D match, TRBD1 (5 bases). Trimming cost V 5 bases and J 3 bases, with 13 bases left between them. The CDR3 consists of 14 residues. Germline V lookup: CDR1 MNHEY, CDR2 SVGEGT. The CDR3 DNA is TGTGCCAGCAGTCACTGGGACGGAGACTATGGCTACACCTTC. It encodes CASSHWDGDYGYTF.

This sequence joins TRBV18 and TRBJ1-2, with TRBD1 matching over 8 bases. Trimming removed 4 bases from V and 2 bases from J; junction bases left unmatched: 3. The CDR3 consists of 14 residues. CDR1 and CDR2 (germline): KGHSH, LQKENI. CDR3 amino acids: CASSRRTGNYGYTF. The CDR3 bases are TGTGCCAGCTCACGTCGGACAGGGAACTATGGCTACACCTTC.

The chain combines TRBV20-1 with TRBJ2-1; D not resolved. Germline V gene lookup returns CDR1 DFQATT and CDR2 SNEGSKA (reference sequence). CDR3 length: 14 residues. V was trimmed by 1 base and J by 4 bases, leaving 11 bases between them. CDR3 nucleotide sequence: TGCAGTGCTAGAGTGGCTTTGGGGTACAATGAGCAGTTCTTC. Its protein product is CSARVALGYNEQFF.

This clonotype was seen repeatedly, ten times or more. V usage is TRBV5-1 and J usage is TRBJ2-7, with D possibly being TRBD1 (5 bases). This CDR3 spans 14 amino acids. Per germline, CDR1 SGHRS and CDR2 YFSETQ. Trimming took 0 bases from V and 0 from J, leaving 7 bases between them. Written as DNA, the CDR3 is TGCGCCAGCAGCTTGGAACAGGCCTCCTACGAGCAGTACTTC. This codes for CASSLEQASYEQYF.

The chain recombines TRBV5-1 with TRBJ2-7, with 9 bases identical to TRBD1. The CDR3 consists of 15 residues. V shed 4 bases, J shed 5 bases, and the junction held 10 bases outside the gene matches. Germline V gene sequence: CDR1 SGHRS, CDR2 YFSETQ. The CDR3 here is CASSPRGTGRHEQYF. The CDR3 DNA reads TGCGCCAGCAGCCCCCGCGGGACAGGGCGGCACGAGCAGTACTTC.

This clonotype was found a few times. The J gene is TRBJ1-1, the V gene TRBV7-9, with 8 bases matching TRBD1. The CDR3 is 15 amino acids. The germline V gene has CDR1 SEHNR and CDR2 FQNEAQ (reference sequence). The J segment lost 1 base and the V segment lost 4 bases, leaving 5 bases of the junction unmatched. DNA for the CDR3: TGTGCCAGCAGCTGGACAGGGTTGGAGAACACTGAAGCTTTCTTT. Translating it yields CASSWTGLENTEAFF.

The genes are TRBV12-3 or TRBV12-4 and TRBJ1-3, with D tentatively TRBD1 (6 bases). This CDR3 region has 14 residues. The V end was cut by 1 base, the J end by 3 bases, with 7 bases between. The CDR3 DNA reads as TGTGCCAGCAGTTTAGAAGGGGGTGGAAACACCATATATTTT. This encodes CASSLEGGGNTIYF.